This T cell receptor (beta chain) derives from a study of blood T cell repertoires in COVID-19. Study summary: Samples came from the United States, Italy and Spain, spanning acute and convalescent COVID-19.

Here immunoSEQ multiplex PCR was the method, and the copy in TCRdb shows in-frame clones only, minus some. Found here are about 210,000 clones, around 84% of them singletons; the top ten hold around 3%. V was trimmed by 0 bases and J by 10 bases, leaving 14 bases between them. Germline lookup yields CDR1 SGHRS and CDR2 YFSETQ. The CDR3 extends over 15 amino acids. Source material: peripheral blood. The sequence was obtained from a man between 60 and 75 years old with acute or convalescent COVID-19. V is TRBV5-1 and J is TRBJ2-6, with D possibly matching TRBD2 (6 bases). The CDR3 is CASSLAIPGENVLTF. DNA of the CDR3: TGCGCCAGCAGCTTGGCAATCCCGGGGGAGAACGTCCTGACTTTC.